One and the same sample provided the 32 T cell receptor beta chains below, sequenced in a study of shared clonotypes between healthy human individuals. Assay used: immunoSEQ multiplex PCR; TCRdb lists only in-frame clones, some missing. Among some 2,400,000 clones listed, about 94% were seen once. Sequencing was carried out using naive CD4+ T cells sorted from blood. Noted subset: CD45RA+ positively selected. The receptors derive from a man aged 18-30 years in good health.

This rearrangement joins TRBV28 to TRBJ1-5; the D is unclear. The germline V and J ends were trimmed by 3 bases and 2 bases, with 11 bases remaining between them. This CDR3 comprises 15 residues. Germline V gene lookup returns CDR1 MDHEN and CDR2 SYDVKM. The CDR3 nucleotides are TGTGCCAGCAGTTTGATGTTTTGGGGCAATCAGCCCCAGCATTTT. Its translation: CASSLMFWGNQPQHF.

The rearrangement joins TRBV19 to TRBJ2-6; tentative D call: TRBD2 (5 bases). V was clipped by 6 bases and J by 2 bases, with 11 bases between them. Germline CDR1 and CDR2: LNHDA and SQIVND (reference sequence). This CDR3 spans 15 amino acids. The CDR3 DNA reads TGTGCCAGTAGCTCGAGAGGGCCTGGGGCCAACGTCCTGACTTTC. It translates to CASSSRGPGANVLTF.

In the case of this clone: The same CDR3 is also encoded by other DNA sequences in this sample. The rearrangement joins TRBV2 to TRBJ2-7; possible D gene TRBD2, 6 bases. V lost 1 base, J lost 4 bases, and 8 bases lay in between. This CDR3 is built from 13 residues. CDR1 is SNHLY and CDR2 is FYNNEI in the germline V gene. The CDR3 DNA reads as TGTGCCAGCAGTGAAGACGGGGGTTACGAGCAGTACTTC. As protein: CASSEDGGYEQYF. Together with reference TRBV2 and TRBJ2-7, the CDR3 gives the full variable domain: EPEVTQTPSHQVTQMGQEVILRCVPISNHLYFYWYRQILGQKVEFLVSFYNNEISEKSEIFDDQFSVERPDGSNFTLKIRSTKLEDSAMYFCASSEDGGYEQYFGPGTRLTVT.

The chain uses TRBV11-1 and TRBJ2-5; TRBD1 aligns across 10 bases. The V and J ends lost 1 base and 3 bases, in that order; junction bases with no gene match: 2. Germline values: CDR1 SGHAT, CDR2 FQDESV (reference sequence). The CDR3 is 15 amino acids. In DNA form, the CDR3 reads TGTGCCAGCAGCTTAGAGGGACAGGGGAAAGAGACCCAGTACTTC. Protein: CASSLEGQGKETQYF. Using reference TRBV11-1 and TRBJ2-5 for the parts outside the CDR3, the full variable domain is EAEVAQSPRYKITEKSQAVAFWCDPISGHATLYWYRQILGQGPELLVQFQDESVVDDSQLPKDRFSAERLKGVDSTLKIQPAELGDSAMYLCASSLEGQGKETQYFGPGTRLLVL.

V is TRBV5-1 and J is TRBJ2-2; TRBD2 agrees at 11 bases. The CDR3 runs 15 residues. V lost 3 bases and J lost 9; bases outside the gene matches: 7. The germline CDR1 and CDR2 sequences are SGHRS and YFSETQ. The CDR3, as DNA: TGCGCCAGCAGCTCCTTAGCGGGAGGGCCGAGGGAGCTGTTTTTT. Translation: CASSSLAGGPRELFF.

CDR3 sequence (DNA): TGTGCCAGCAGTGGCGACAGGGACTCCTACGAGCAGTACTTC. Its translation is CASSGDRDSYEQYF. J is TRBJ2-7 and V is TRBV6-6, with 7 bases identical to TRBD1. The CDR3 contains 14 residues. With 5 bases clipped from V and 0 bases from J, the junction kept 4 bases outside the gene matches. CDR1 is MNHNY, CDR2 SVGAGI, per germline (reference sequence).

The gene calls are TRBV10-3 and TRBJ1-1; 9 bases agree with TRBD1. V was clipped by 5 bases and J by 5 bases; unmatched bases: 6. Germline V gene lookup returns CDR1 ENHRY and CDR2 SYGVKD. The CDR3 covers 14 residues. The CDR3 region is CAISRMTGGTEAFF. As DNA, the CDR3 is TGTGCCATCAGTAGAATGACAGGGGGAACTGAAGCTTTCTTT.

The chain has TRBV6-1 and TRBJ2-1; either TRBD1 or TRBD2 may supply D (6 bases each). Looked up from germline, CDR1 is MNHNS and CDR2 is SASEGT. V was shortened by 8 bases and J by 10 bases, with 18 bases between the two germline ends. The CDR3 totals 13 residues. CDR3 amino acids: CASSHREDREQFF. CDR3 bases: TGTGCCAGCTCTCACAGGGAGGATCGGGAGCAGTTCTTC.

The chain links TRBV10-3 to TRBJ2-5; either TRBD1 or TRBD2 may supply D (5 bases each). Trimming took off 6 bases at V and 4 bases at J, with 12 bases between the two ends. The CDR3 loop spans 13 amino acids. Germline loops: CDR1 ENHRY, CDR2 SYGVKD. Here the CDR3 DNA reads TGTGCCATCAGCACTGGGACGGCAGAGACCCAGTACTTC. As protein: CAISTGTAETQYF.

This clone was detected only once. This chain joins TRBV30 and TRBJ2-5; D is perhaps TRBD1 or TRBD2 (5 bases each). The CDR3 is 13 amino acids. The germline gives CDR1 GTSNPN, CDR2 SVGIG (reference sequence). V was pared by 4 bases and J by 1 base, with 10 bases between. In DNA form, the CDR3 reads TGTGCCTGGAATTGGGGGAGCCAAGAGACCCAGTACTTC. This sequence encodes CAWNWGSQETQYF.

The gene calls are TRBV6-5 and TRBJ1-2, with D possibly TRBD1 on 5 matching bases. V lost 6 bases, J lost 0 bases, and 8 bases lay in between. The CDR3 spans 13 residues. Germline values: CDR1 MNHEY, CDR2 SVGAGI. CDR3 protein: CASRAGSNYGYTF. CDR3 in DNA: TGTGCCAGCAGGGCAGGGTCTAACTATGGCTACACCTTC.

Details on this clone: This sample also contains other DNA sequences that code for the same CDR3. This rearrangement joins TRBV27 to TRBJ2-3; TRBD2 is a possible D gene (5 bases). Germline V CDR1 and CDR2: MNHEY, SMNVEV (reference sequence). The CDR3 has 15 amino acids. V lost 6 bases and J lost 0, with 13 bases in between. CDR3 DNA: TGTGCCAGCAGCCTTGGCGGGCCAAGCACAGATACGCAGTATTTT. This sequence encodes CASSLGGPSTDTQYF.

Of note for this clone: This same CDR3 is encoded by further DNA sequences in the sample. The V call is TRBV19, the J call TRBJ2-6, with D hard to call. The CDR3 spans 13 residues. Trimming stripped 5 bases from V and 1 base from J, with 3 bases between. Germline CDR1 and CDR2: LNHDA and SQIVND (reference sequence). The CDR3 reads CASSPSGANVLTF. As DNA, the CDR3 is TGTGCCAGTAGTCCTTCTGGGGCCAACGTCCTGACTTTC.

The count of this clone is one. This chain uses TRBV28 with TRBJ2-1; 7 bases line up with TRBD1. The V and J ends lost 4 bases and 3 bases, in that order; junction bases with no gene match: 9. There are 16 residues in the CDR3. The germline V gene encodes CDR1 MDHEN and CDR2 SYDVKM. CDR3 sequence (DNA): TGTGCCAGCAGTTCCCAGAGAGGGACAGACTACAATGAGCAGTTCTTC. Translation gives CASSSQRGTDYNEQFF.

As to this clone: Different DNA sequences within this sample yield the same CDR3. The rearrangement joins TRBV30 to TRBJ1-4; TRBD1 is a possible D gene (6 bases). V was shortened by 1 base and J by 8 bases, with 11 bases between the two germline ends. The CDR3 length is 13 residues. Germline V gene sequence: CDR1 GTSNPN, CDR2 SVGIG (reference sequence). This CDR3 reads CAWSAQGGEKLFF. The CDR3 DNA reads TGTGCCTGGAGTGCACAGGGAGGCGAAAAACTGTTTTTT.

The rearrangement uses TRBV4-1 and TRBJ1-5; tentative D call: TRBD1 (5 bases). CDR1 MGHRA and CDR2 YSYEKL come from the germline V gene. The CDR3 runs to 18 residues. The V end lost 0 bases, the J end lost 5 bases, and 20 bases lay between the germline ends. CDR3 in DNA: TGCGCCAGCAGCCAAGATGACGGGGCAGGGAGAGCAGATCAGCCCCAGCATTTT. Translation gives CASSQDDGAGRADQPQHF.

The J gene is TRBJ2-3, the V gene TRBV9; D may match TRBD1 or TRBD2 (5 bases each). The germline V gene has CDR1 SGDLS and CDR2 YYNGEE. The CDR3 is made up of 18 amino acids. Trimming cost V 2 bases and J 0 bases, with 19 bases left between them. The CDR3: CASSVLGYGTRSTDTQYF. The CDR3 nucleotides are TGTGCCAGCAGCGTCCTAGGCTACGGGACCCGAAGCACAGATACGCAGTATTTT.

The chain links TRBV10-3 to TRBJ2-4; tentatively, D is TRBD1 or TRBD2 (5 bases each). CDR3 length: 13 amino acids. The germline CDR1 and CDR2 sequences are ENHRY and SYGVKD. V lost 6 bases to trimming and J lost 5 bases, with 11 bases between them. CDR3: CAIRGDGENIQYF. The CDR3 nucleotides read TGTGCCATCAGGGGGGACGGGGAAAACATTCAGTACTTC.

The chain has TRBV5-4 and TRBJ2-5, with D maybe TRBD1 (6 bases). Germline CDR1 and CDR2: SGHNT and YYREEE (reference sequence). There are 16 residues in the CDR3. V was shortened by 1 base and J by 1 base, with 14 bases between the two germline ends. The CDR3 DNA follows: TGTGCCAGCAGCTTGAACCCGTCAGGGGCCCAAGAGACCCAGTACTTC. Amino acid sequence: CASSLNPSGAQETQYF.

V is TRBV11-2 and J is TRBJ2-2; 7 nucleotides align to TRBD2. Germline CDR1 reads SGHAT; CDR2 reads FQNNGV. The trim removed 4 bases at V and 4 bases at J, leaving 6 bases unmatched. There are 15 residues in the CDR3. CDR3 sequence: CASSSLAGGTGELFF. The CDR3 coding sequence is TGTGCCAGCAGCTCTTTAGCGGGTGGCACCGGGGAGCTGTTTTTT.

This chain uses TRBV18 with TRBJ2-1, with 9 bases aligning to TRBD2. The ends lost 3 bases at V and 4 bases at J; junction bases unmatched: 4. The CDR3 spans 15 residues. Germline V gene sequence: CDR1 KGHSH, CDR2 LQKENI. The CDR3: CASSPTREGYNEQFF. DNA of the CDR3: TGTGCCAGCTCACCGACGCGGGAGGGATACAATGAGCAGTTCTTC.

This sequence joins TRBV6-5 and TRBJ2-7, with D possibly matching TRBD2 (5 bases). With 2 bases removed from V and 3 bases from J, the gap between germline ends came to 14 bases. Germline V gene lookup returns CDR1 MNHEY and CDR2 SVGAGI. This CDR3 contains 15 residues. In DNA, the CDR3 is TGTGCCAGCAGTTACGGTTCGGGGAAGAGCTACGAGCAGTACTTC. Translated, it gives CASSYGSGKSYEQYF.

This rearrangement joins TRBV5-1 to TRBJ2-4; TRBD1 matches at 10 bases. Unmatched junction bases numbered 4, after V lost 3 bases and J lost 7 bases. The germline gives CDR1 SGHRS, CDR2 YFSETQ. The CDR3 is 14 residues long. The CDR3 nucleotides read TGCGCCAGCAGCTCTGGGGGACAGGGGAACATTCAGTACTTC. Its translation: CASSSGGQGNIQYF. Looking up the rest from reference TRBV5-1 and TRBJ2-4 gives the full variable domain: KAGVTQTPRYLIKTRGQQVTLSCSPISGHRSVSWYQQTPGQGLQFLFEYFSETQRNKGNFPGRFSGRQFSNSRSEMNVSTLELGDSALYLCASSSGGQGNIQYFGAGTRLSVL.

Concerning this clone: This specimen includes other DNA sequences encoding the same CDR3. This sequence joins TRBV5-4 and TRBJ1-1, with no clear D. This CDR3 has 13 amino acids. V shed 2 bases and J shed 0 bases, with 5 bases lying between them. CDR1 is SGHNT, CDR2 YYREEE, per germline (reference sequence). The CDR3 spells CASSFDVNTEAFF. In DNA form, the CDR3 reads TGTGCCAGCAGCTTTGACGTGAACACTGAAGCTTTCTTT.

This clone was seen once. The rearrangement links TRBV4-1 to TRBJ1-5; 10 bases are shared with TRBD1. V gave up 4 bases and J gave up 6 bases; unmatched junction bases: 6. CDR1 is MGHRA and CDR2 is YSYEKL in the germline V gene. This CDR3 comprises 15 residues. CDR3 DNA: TGCGCCAGCAGCCTCCCGGGACAGGGGACTCAGCCCCAGCATTTT. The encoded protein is CASSLPGQGTQPQHF.

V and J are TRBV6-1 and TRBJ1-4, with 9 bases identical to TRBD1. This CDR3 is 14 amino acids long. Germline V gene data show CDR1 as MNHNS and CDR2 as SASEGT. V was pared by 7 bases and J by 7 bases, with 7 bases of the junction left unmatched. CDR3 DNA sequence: TGTGCCAGCACCCGGACAGGGGTTGGTGAAAAACTGTTTTTT. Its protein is CASTRTGVGEKLFF.

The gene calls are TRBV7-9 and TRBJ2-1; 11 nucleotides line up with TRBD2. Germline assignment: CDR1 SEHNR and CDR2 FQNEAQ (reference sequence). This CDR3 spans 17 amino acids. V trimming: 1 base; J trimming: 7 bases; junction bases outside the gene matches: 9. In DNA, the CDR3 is TGTGCCAGCAGCTTAGTTTATGCTAGCGGGAGGAAGAATGAGCAGTTCTTC. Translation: CASSLVYASGRKNEQFF.

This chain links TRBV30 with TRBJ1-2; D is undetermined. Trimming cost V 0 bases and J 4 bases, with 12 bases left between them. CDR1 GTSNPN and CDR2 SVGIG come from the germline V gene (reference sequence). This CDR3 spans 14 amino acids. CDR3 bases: TGTGCCTGGAGTGTTATGGTGATTGCCTATGGCTACACCTTC. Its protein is CAWSVMVIAYGYTF.

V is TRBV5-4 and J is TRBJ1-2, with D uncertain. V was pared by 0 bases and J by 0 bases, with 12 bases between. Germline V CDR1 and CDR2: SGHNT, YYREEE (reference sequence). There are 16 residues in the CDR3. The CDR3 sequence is CASSLDFSGPNYGYTF. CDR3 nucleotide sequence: TGTGCCAGCAGCTTGGATTTTTCAGGACCTAACTATGGCTACACCTTC.

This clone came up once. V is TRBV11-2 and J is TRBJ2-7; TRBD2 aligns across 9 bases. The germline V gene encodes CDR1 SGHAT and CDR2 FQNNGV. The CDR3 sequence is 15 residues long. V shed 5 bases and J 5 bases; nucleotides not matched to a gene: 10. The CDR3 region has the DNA TGTGCCAGCAGCAGGGGCGGGAGGGCCGTTGACGAGCAGTACTTC. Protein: CASSRGGRAVDEQYF.

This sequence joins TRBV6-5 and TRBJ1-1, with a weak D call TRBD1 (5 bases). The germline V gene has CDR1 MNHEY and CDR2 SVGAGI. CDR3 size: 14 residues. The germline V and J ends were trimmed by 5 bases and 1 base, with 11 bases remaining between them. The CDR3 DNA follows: TGTGCCAGCAGTCGTGGGACGTCGAACACTGAAGCTTTCTTT. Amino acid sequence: CASSRGTSNTEAFF.

CDR3 nucleotides: TGCAGTGCTAGCGACAGGGACGAGCAGTACTTC. Encoded protein: CSASDRDEQYF. V gene TRBV20-1 combines with J gene TRBJ2-7; 7 nucleotides match TRBD1. Germline loops: CDR1 DFQATT, CDR2 SNEGSKA (reference sequence). V dropped 3 bases and J dropped 5; count of bases not matched to a gene: 1. The CDR3 is 11 amino acids.